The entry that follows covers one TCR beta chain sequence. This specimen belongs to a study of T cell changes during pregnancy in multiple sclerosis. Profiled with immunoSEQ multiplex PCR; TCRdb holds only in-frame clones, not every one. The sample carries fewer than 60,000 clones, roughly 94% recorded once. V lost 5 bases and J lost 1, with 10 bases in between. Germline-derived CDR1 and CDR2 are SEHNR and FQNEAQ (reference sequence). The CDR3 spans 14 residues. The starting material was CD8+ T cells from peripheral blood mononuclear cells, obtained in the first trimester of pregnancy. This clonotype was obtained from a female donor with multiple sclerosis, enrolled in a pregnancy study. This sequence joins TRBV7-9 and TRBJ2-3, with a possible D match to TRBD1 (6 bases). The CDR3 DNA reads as TGTGCCAGCAGCCAAAGACAGGGCACAGATACGCAGTATTTT. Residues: CASSQRQGTDTQYF.